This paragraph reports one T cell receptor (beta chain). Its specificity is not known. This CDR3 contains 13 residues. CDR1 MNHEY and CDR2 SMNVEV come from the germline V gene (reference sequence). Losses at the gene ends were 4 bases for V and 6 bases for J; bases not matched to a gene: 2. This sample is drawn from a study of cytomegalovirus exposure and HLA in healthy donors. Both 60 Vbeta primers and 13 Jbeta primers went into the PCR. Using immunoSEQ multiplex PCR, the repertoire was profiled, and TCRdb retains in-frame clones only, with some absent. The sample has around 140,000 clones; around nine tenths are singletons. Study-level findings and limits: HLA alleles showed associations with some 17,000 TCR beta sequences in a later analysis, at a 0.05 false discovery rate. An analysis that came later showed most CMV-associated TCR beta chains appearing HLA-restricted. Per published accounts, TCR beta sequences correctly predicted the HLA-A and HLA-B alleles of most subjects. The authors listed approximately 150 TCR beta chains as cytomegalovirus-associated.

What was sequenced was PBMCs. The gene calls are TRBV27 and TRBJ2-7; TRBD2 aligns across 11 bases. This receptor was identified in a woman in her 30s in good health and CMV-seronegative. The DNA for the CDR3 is TGTGCCAGCAGTTCAGGGACTAGCGGCGAGCAGTACTTC. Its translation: CASSSGTSGEQYF.